The clone carrying this T cell receptor beta chain was counted at least ten times. Its antigen remains unidentified. The sample's time point: patch test 1, 2 weeks after DPC sensitization. Treatment meaning: therapeutic diphenylcyclopropenone sensitization with weekly scalp DPC. Germline CDR1 is SQVTM and CDR2 is ANQGSEA. The CDR3 is made up of 13 amino acids. V dropped 6 bases and J dropped 10 bases, with 16 bases sitting between them. Within the library, unique molecular identifiers were attached to each individual cDNA molecule. One entry per CDR3 protein results from TCRdb running MiXCR on the RACE reads. The sample has some 83,000 distinct CDR3 sequences; about 10% are singletons. The data were taken from a study of human T cells and chemical hapten exposure. Study conclusions and caveats: No alteration of TCRs above 1 in 1000 frequency was seen with DPC sensitization.

The V and J genes are TRBV29-1 and TRBJ1-6; D unresolved. The input for sequencing was whole blood, taken in connection with sensitization to the hapten diphenylcyclopropenone (DPC). This TCR derives from a woman between 50 and 59 years old with alopecia areata. Some clones in this sample may be carry-over from other donors' samples. The CDR3 DNA follows: TGCAGCGTGACCGCGGGCCTGGGATCACCCCTCCACTTT. It specifies CSVTAGLGSPLHF.